The 11 T cell receptor beta chains below come from one sample, sequenced in a study of T cells in Graves' hyperthyroidism and ophthalmopathy. Amplification yielded TCR beta CDR3 regions, with RNA transcripts as the source. TCR CDR3 regions were first amplified by RT-PCR with HTBI primers. TCRdb fed the multiplex PCR reads into MiXCR, producing one record per CDR3 protein. The sample consists of fewer than 850,000 distinct CDR3 sequences, 17% of them appearing once. Sequenced sample: blood. These receptors all come from a man aged 45-65 years with Graves' hyperthyroidism.

V is TRBV5-1 and J is TRBJ2-7; D is possibly TRBD1 or TRBD2 (5 bases each). V lost 4 bases, J lost 6 bases, and 17 bases lay in between. This CDR3 has 14 amino acids. Germline V CDR1 and CDR2: SGHRS, YFSETQ. The DNA for the CDR3 is TGCGCCAGCAGCCCCGGGACCCTAGTTCTCGAGCAGTACTTC. Residues: CASSPGTLVLEQYF.

This clonotype was seen ten or more times. The chain carries TRBV27 and TRBJ1-5; 7 positions agree with TRBD1. There are 14 residues in the CDR3. Trimming took 3 bases from V and 6 from J; bases not matched to a gene: 5. Germline assignment: CDR1 MNHEY and CDR2 SMNVEV (reference sequence). The CDR3 here is CASSFTGEFQPQHF. The CDR3 DNA reads as TGTGCCAGCAGTTTCACAGGGGAGTTTCAGCCCCAGCATTTT.

This clonotype was observed a few times. This rearrangement joins TRBV9 to TRBJ1-1; 8 bases fit TRBD1. Germline V gives CDR1 SGDLS, CDR2 YYNGEE. With 4 bases clipped from V and 5 bases from J, the junction kept 10 bases outside the gene matches. CDR3 size: 15 residues. CDR3 protein: CASSRTRGRGTEAFF. CDR3 in DNA: TGTGCCAGCAGCAGAACCAGGGGGCGCGGGACTGAAGCTTTCTTT. Filled out from reference TRBV9 and TRBJ1-1, the complete variable domain reads DSGVTQTPKHLITATGQRVTLRCSPRSGDLSVYWYQQSLDQGLQFLIQYYNGEERAKGNILERFSAQQFPDLHSELNLSSLELGDSALYFCASSRTRGRGTEAFFGQGTRLTVV.

This clonotype has at least ten counts. The chain is built from TRBV20-1 and TRBJ2-1; TRBD2 matches at 12 bases. Germline values: CDR1 DFQATT, CDR2 SNEGSKA (reference sequence). This CDR3 is 15 amino acids long. V dropped 1 base and J dropped 3; count of bases not matched to a gene: 1. CDR3 in DNA: TGCAGTGCTAGAGGGACTAGCGGGAACTACAATGAGCAGTTCTTC. It encodes CSARGTSGNYNEQFF.

This clonotype has ten or more counts. The chain uses TRBV9 and TRBJ2-1; D is uncertain. Per the germline V gene, CDR1 is SGDLS and CDR2 is YYNGEE. The CDR3 length is 14 residues. Trimming stripped 0 bases from V and 6 bases from J, with 10 bases between. The CDR3, as DNA: TGTGCCAGCAGCGTAGCTACGGCGCGCAATGAGCAGTTCTTC. Translation: CASSVATARNEQFF.

This clonotype was counted at least ten times. V is TRBV12-3 or TRBV12-4 and J is TRBJ1-1; possible D gene TRBD1, 5 bases. This CDR3 is built from 14 residues. V dropped 0 bases and J dropped 4 bases, with 9 bases sitting between them. CDR3 amino acids: CASSLAEGSTEAFF. The CDR3 region has the DNA TGTGCCAGCAGTTTAGCAGAGGGGAGCACTGAAGCTTTCTTT.

The V and J genes are TRBV2 and TRBJ2-3; D perhaps matches TRBD2 (6 bases). The germline CDR1 and CDR2 sequences are SNHLY and FYNNEI. V shed 8 bases and J shed 6 bases, with 9 bases lying between them. CDR3 length: 11 amino acids. DNA for the CDR3: TGTGCCAGCCACGCGGGGGATACGCAGTATTTT. This encodes CASHAGDTQYF.

This clonotype was observed a handful of times. The CDR3 coding sequence is TGTGCCAGCACAGGGACTAGCGGGAGGATGAATGAGCAGTTCTTC. This encodes CASTGTSGRMNEQFF. This chain joins TRBV28 and TRBJ2-1, with 15 bases lining up with TRBD2. The CDR3 sequence is 15 residues long. After removal of 7 bases from V and 7 bases from J, the junction contained 5 bases not matched to a gene. From germline, CDR1 is MDHEN and CDR2 SYDVKM.

This clonotype was picked up a small number of times. The chain couples TRBV6-1 to TRBJ2-4; TRBD2 is a possible D gene (6 bases). Germline CDR1 MNHNS, CDR2 SASEGT. V was cut by 6 bases and J by 7 bases, with 19 bases left in between. This CDR3 comprises 15 residues. Written as DNA, the CDR3 is TGTGCCAGCAGCCACGGGAGAGGAATATCCAACATTCAGTACTTC. Residues: CASSHGRGISNIQYF.

The chain combines TRBV5-1 with TRBJ2-7; 7 bases map to TRBD2. The CDR3 loop spans 15 amino acids. With V trimmed by 1 base and J by 4 bases, 8 bases remained unmatched. Germline V gives CDR1 SGHRS, CDR2 YFSETQ. The CDR3 protein is CASSLWVSGSYEQYF. For the CDR3, the DNA is TGCGCCAGCAGCTTGTGGGTTAGCGGGTCTTACGAGCAGTACTTC.

The chain employs TRBV4-1 and TRBJ1-1, with a tentative D call TRBD1 (5 bases). The germline V and J ends were trimmed by 1 base and 1 base, with 13 bases remaining between them. The CDR3 is made up of 16 amino acids. Germline V gene data show CDR1 as MGHRA and CDR2 as YSYEKL. In DNA, the CDR3 is TGCGCCAGCAGCCAAGTACCAGGGTATCAGAACACTGAAGCTTTCTTT. Protein sequence: CASSQVPGYQNTEAFF.